Described below is a single TCR beta chain sequence and its context. The PCR ran on 60 Vbeta and 13 Jbeta primers. Measured with immunoSEQ multiplex PCR; TCRdb has only the in-frame clones, and not every one. The top ten clones hold 5.5% to 6% of a sample with approximately 160,000 clones, roughly four fifths of them seen once. The data were obtained in a study of cytomegalovirus exposure and HLA in healthy donors. Trimming left V 0 bases short and J 0 bases short, with 6 bases between. The CDR3 covers 15 residues. Germline V gives CDR1 PRHDT, CDR2 FYEKMQ (reference sequence). Those who donated were healthy bone marrow donors. At collection, donors were nominally healthy, but unrecorded immune exposures were probable.

This clonotype originated in a man younger than 45 in good health and CMV-seropositive. The chain joins TRBV13 to TRBJ1-3; no reliable D call. The sequencing input was PBMCs. The CDR3 sequence: CASSLGRNSGNTIYF. The CDR3 DNA reads as TGTGCCAGCAGCTTAGGCAGAAACTCTGGAAACACCATATATTTT.